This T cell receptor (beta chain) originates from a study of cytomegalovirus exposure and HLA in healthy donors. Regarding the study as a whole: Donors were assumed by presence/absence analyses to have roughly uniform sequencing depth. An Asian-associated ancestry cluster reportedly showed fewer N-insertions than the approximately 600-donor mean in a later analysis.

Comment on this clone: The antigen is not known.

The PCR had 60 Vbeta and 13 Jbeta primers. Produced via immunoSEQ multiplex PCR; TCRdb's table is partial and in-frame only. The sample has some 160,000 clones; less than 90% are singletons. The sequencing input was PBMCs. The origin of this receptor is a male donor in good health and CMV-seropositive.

The CDR3 DNA reads TGCGCCAGCAGCAAGGGACTAGCGGGAGTATTTAGCCGAGAGACCCAGTACTTC. This codes for CASSKGLAGVFSRETQYF. V gene TRBV5-1 combines with J gene TRBJ2-5; 14 bases align to TRBD2. V was clipped by 4 bases and J by 4 bases; unmatched bases: 12. The CDR3 is 18 residues long. Germline V gene data show CDR1 as SGHRS and CDR2 as YFSETQ.